This T cell receptor (beta chain) is drawn from a study of radiation and T cells in renal cell carcinoma. Background on the study: Nephrectomy followed 15 Gy stereotactic body radiation by 4 weeks.

Germline V gene lookup returns CDR1 SGDLS and CDR2 YYNGEE. The CDR3 covers 16 residues. V lost 0 bases to trimming and J lost 2 bases, with 14 bases between them. Time point specified: blood 2 weeks post-SBRT. Treatment specified: 15 Gy SBRT to primary tumor, nephrectomy 4 weeks later. The table came from immunoSEQ multiplex PCR; TCRdb's copy has only in-frame clones and leaves some out. Altogether 70,000 or so clones are present, about four fifths being singletons, with the ten largest covering 5.5% to 7.5%. Here the sequenced sample was blood, taken from a patient whose treatment included radiotherapy and nephrectomy. The receptor's source is a man aged 60-69 years with renal cell carcinoma. The chain couples TRBV9 to TRBJ1-1; no definite D call. DNA for the CDR3: TGTGCCAGCAGCGTAGGGGCGGGCGGGTTAAACACTGAAGCTTTCTTT. This gives the protein CASSVGAGGLNTEAFF.